Listed below are T cell receptor beta chains from one sample, sequenced in a study of beta chain features in type 1 diabetes. Using immunoSEQ multiplex PCR, the repertoire was profiled, and TCRdb retains in-frame clones only, with some absent. The sample records a few hundred thousand clones, 16% being singletons. The sequenced material came from naive CD4+ T cells from blood. Every receptor here comes from a man between 25 and 39 years old with type 1 diabetes. Both conserved end residues are part of each CDR3. A D gene is named only where the DNA matches it firmly. Rows give clone size only sometimes, using once, few, many, or a class for an expanded clone.

V gene,clone size,D gene,J gene,CDR3 DNA,CDR3 protein
TRBV7-2,few,-,TRBJ2-1,TGTGCCAGCAGCTTAGTGGGAAATGGCAATGAGCAGTTCTTC,CASSLVGNGNEQFF
TRBV7-2,-,-,TRBJ1-3,TGTGCCAGCAGCTACCGATCGACAGGTCTGGGAAACACCATATATTTT,CASSYRSTGLGNTIYF
TRBV29-1,few,TRBD1,TRBJ2-1,TGCAGCGTCCGACCGGGACAGGGGTACTACAATGAGCAGTTCTTC,CSVRPGQGYYNEQFF
TRBV4-2,few,-,TRBJ2-1,TGTGCCAGCAGCCAAGACCGCGGGACATCCTACAATGAGCAGTTCTTC,CASSQDRGTSYNEQFF
TRBV6-6,-,-,TRBJ2-7,TGTGCCGCTATGGGCGGGGGCGACTACGAGCAGTACTTC,CAAMGGGDYEQYF
TRBV25-1,-,TRBD2,TRBJ2-1,TGTGCCAGCAGTGAATTGCTAGCGGGAGCGGCTGAGCAGTTCTTC,CASSELLAGAAEQFF
TRBV10-3,-,-,TRBJ2-1,TGTGCCATCAGGGACAGCGGCGGGTCCTACAATGAGCAGTTCTTC,CAIRDSGGSYNEQFF
TRBV9,few,-,TRBJ2-5,TGTGCCAGCAGCGTAGCATCGGTTCAAGAGACCCAGTACTTC,CASSVASVQETQYF
TRBV30,few,-,TRBJ2-7,TGTGCCTGGAGTGTTAGGTGGGAGCAGTACTTC,CAWSVRWEQYF
TRBV27,once,TRBD2,TRBJ2-1,TGTGCCAGCAGAAGAGGCCAGCGGGAGTTTAGTGAGCAGTTCTTC,CASRRGQREFSEQFF
TRBV7-9,few,-,TRBJ2-6,TGTGCCAGCAGCTTAACTCCCAACGTCCTGACTTTC,CASSLTPNVLTF
TRBV29-1,-,TRBD2,TRBJ2-1,TGCAGCGTAACCCGGGGGGGATCCGGGGGAGCGGGATCTGTTGAGCAGTTCTTC,CSVTRGGSGGAGSVEQFF
TRBV14,-,-,TRBJ1-2,TGTGCCAGCAGCCAACAATGGAGAAGTGGCTACACCTTC,CASSQQWRSGYTF
TRBV25-1,-,TRBD2,TRBJ2-1,TGTGCCAGCAGTGACACTAGCGGGATTCGAGTTTTGAATGAGCAGTTCTTC,CASSDTSGIRVLNEQFF
TRBV29-1,few,TRBD1,TRBJ1-2,TGCAGCGCCCTAAGGACAGGACAGGTCTACACCTTC,CSALRTGQVYTF
TRBV29-1,few,-,TRBJ1-2,TGCAGCGTCTCCCAGCCGGGGGGAAATGGCTACACCTTC,CSVSQPGGNGYTF
TRBV29-1,-,-,TRBJ2-1,TGCAGCGTTGCAAGGGCCCCCTCCTACAATGAGCAGTTCTTC,CSVARAPSYNEQFF
TRBV30,few,-,TRBJ1-1,TGTGCCTGGATTGGGGCAGGGCAGGGACTGAACACTGAAGCTTTCTTT,CAWIGAGQGLNTEAFF
TRBV11-2,-,TRBD1,TRBJ1-5,TGTGCCAGCAGCGATCGGACAGGGACTCAGCCCCAGCATTTT,CASSDRTGTQPQHF
TRBV25-1,few,-,TRBJ1-1,TGTGCCAGCAGTGGACAGGACCCGAACACTGAAGCTTTCTTT,CASSGQDPNTEAFF
TRBV30,-,TRBD1,TRBJ1-2,TGTGCCTTCCGGACAGGGGGAGGTTATGGCTACACCTTC,CAFRTGGGYGYTF
TRBV27,few,-,TRBJ2-3,TGTGCCAGCAGTTTCTGGACTAAGCCAGATACGCAGTATTTT,CASSFWTKPDTQYF
TRBV7-9,few,-,TRBJ1-2,TGTGCCAGCAGCGTACAGGGCATCTATGGCTACACCTTC,CASSVQGIYGYTF
TRBV11-2,-,-,TRBJ2-3,TGTGCCAGCAGCCACACTGGTGGAACAGATACGCAGTATTTT,CASSHTGGTDTQYF
TRBV5-4,few,-,TRBJ2-5,TGTGCCAGCACGGACTGGCCCCAAGAGACCCAGTACTTC,CASTDWPQETQYF
TRBV14,-,TRBD2,TRBJ2-7,TGTGCCAGCAGCCCCCGGGGGGGCCGGTCACGCGAGCAGTACTTC,CASSPRGGRSREQYF
TRBV7-9,few,TRBD1,TRBJ2-5,TGTGCCAGCAGCTACGATGTCGGGACAGGCATCCAAGAGACCCAGTACTTC,CASSYDVGTGIQETQYF
TRBV20-1,-,-,TRBJ1-1,TGCAGTGCTAGATCCAACACTGAAGCTTTCTTT,CSARSNTEAFF
TRBV28,-,-,TRBJ2-5,TGTGCCAGCAGTCGTGGGGGGACGGAAGAGACCCAGTACTTC,CASSRGGTEETQYF
TRBV28,-,-,TRBJ1-1,TGTGCCAGCAGTTGGGTGAACACTGAAGCTTTCTTT,CASSWVNTEAFF
TRBV25-1,few,-,TRBJ2-1,TGTGCCAGCAGAGGAGGGCCGTCCTACAATGAGCAGTTCTTC,CASRGGPSYNEQFF
TRBV25-1,few,TRBD1,TRBJ1-2,TGTGCCAGCAGTACTTTGCAGGGGGCGTGGGCTGGCTACACCTTC,CASSTLQGAWAGYTF
TRBV7-9,-,-,TRBJ2-1,TGTGCCAGCAGCTTAATGCGCGGAGATTACAATGAGCAGTTCTTC,CASSLMRGDYNEQFF
TRBV7-2,-,-,TRBJ2-3,TGTGCCAGCCAGCTTAGGGACAGCACAGATACGCAGTATTTT,CASQLRDSTDTQYF
TRBV1,few,-,TRBJ2-7,TGCACCAGCAAAGACAGGGAACCCTACGAGCAGTACTTC,CTSKDREPYEQYF
TRBV18,-,-,TRBJ1-3,TGTGCCAGCTCACCAGACAAAGCTGGAAACACCATATATTTT,CASSPDKAGNTIYF
TRBV10-3,few,-,TRBJ2-6,TGTGCCATCAGTGACGGGGCCCGCGCTGGGGCCAACGTCCTGACTTTC,CAISDGARAGANVLTF
TRBV7-3,-,-,TRBJ2-3,TGTGCCAGCAGCTTAAGCATCGGGGGTGGTTCAACCACAGATACGCAGTATTTT,CASSLSIGGGSTTDTQYF